The T cell receptor beta chain under discussion was sequenced for a study of cytomegalovirus exposure and HLA in healthy donors. Trimming removed 2 bases at V and 2 bases at J, with 11 bases between. CDR1 is LNHDA, CDR2 SQIVND, per germline (reference sequence). This CDR3 has 15 amino acids. Study findings and constraints: Altogether, 150 to 200 TCR beta chains were recorded as cytomegalovirus-associated.

Primers: 60 Vbeta forward and 13 Jbeta reverse. TCRdb's table, derived via immunoSEQ multiplex PCR, lists solely in-frame clones and lacks some. The table has 160,000 or so clones, about 88% seen once; the top ten hold about 2.4%. A note on this clone: Antigen specificity is unknown.

The clonotype comes from a woman aged 18 to 35 in good health and CMV-seronegative. V gene TRBV19 combines with J gene TRBJ2-3; TRBD1 might be the D (6 bases). The sample comprised PBMCs. CDR3 DNA sequence: TGTGCCAGTAGTATAAGTGACAGGTTCACAGATACGCAGTATTTT. This translates into CASSISDRFTDTQYF.